This TCR beta chain comes out of a study of technical replicates of blood from several donors. The CDR3 consists of 15 residues. With 1 base clipped from V and 6 bases from J, the junction kept 5 bases outside the gene matches. The germline V gene encodes CDR1 SEHNR and CDR2 FQNEAQ (reference sequence). Assay used: immunoSEQ multiplex PCR; TCRdb lists only in-frame clones, some missing. Of approximately 85,000 clones in the sample, around 94% were seen once. This clonotype was obtained from a human donor in good health. Sequencing input: T cells isolated from PBMCs. V usage is TRBV7-9 and J usage is TRBJ1-4; TRBD1 matches 7 bases. CDR3 DNA sequence: TGTGCCAGCAGCTTAGGACAGGGTTTTGATGAAAAACTGTTTTTT. Amino acids: CASSLGQGFDEKLFF.